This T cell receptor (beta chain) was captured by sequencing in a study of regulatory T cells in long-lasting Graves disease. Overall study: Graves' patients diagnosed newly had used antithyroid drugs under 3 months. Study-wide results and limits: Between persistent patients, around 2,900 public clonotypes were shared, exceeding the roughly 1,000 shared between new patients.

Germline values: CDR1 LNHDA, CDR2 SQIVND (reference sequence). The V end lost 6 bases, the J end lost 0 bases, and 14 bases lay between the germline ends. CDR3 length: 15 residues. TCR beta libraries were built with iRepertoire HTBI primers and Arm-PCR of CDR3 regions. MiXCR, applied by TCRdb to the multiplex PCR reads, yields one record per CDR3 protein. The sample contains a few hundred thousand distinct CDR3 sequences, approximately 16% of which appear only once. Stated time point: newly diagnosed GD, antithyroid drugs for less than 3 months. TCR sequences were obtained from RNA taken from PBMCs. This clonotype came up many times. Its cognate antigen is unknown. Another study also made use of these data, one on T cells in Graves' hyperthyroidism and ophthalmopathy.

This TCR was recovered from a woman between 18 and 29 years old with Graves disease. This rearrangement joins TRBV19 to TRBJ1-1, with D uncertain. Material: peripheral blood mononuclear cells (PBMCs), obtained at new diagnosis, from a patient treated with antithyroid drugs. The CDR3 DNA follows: TGTGCCAGTAGGTACGCAGGTAGATTGAACACTGAAGCTTTCTTT. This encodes CASRYAGRLNTEAFF.